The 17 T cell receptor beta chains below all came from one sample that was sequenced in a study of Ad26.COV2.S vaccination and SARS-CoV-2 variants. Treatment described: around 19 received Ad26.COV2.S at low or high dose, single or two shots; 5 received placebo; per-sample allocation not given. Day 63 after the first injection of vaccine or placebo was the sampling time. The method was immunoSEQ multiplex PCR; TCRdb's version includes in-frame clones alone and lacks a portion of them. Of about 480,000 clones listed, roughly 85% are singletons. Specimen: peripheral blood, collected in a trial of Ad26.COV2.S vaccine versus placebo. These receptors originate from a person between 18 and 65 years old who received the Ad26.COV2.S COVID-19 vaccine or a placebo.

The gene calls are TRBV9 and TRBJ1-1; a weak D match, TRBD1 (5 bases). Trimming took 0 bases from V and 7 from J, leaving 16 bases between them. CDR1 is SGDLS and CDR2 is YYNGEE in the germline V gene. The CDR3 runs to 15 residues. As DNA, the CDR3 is TGTGCCAGCAGCGTAGTGACGGCTTGGGGGGGTGAAGCTTTCTTT. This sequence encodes CASSVVTAWGGEAFF.

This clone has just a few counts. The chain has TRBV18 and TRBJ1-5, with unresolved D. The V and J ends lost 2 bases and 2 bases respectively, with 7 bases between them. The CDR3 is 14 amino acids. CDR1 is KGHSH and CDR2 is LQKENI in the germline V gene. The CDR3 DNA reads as TGTGCCAGCTCACCATCCGGGGGCAATCAGCCCCAGCATTTT. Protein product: CASSPSGGNQPQHF.

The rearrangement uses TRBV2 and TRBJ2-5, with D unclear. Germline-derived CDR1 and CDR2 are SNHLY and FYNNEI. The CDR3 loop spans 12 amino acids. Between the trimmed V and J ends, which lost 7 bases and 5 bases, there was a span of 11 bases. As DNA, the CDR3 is TGTGCCAGCACGGGCCGCCGGGAGACCCAGTACTTC. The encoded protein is CASTGRRETQYF.

In DNA form, the CDR3 reads TGTGCCAGCAGCTTAGGACTAGCGGGAGCGGGTGAGCAGTTCTTC. This codes for CASSLGLAGAGEQFF. The genes are TRBV11-3 and TRBJ2-1; 12 bases line up with TRBD2. CDR1 is SGHNT, CDR2 YENEEA, per germline. This CDR3 has 15 amino acids. J lost 9 bases, V lost 1 base, and 4 bases had no gene match.

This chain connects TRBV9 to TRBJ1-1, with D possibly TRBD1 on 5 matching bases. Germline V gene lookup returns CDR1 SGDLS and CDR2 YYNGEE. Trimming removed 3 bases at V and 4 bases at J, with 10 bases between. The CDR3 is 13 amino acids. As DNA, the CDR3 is TGTGCCAGCAGCGGGGGCGGGCTCACTGAAGCTTTCTTT. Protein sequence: CASSGGGLTEAFF.

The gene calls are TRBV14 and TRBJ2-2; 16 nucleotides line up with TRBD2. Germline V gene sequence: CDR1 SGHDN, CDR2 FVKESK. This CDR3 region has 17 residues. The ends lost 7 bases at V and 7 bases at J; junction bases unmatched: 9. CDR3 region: CASKGTSGREGNGELFF. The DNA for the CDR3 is TGTGCCAGCAAGGGGACTAGCGGGAGGGAAGGGAACGGGGAGCTGTTTTTT.

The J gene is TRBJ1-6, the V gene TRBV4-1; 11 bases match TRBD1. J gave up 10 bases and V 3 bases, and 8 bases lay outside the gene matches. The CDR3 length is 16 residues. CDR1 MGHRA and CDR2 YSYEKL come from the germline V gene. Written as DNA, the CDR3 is TGCGCCAGCAGCCAGTCCGGACAGGGGGCGAGATCACCCCTCCACTTT. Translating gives CASSQSGQGARSPLHF.

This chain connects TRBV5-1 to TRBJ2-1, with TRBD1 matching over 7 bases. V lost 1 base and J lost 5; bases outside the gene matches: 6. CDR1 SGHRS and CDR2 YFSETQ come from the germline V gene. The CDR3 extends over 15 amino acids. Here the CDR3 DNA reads TGCGCCAGCAGCTTGTCTACCGGGACAGACAATGAGCAGTTCTTC. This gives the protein CASSLSTGTDNEQFF.

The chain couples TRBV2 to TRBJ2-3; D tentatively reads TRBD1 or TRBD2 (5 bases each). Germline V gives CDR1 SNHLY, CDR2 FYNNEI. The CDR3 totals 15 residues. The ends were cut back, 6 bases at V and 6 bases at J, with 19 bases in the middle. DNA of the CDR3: TGTGCCAGCAGAGTCATGGGACGTGGGGTTGATACGCAGTATTTT. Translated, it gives CASRVMGRGVDTQYF.

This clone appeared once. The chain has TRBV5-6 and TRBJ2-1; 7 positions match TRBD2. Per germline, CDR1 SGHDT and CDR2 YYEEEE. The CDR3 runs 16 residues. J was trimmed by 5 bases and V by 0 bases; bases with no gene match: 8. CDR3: CASSLGYGRRNNEQFF. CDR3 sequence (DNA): TGTGCCAGCAGCTTGGGTTACGGGAGGAGGAACAATGAGCAGTTCTTC.

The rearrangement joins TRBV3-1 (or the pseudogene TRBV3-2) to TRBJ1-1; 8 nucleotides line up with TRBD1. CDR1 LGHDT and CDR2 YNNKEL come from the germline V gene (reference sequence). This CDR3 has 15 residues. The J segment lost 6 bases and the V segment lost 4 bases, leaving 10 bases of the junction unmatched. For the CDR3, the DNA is TGTGCCAGCAGCCCGCAGGGGGCGCGGGGGGCTGAAGCTTTCTTT. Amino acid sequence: CASSPQGARGAEAFF.

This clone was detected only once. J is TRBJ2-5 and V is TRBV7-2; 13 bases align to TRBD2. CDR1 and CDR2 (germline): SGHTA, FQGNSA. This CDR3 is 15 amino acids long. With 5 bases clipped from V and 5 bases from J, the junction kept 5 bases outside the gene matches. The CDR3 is CASSPTSGRRETQYF. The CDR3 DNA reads TGTGCCAGCAGCCCGACTAGCGGGAGGCGGGAGACCCAGTACTTC.

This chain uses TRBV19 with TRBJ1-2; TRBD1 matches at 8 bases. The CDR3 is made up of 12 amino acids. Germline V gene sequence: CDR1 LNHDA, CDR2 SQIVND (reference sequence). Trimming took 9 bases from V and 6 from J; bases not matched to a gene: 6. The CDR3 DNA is TGTGCCAGCCGCGGGACAGGTGATGGCTACACCTTC. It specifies CASRGTGDGYTF.

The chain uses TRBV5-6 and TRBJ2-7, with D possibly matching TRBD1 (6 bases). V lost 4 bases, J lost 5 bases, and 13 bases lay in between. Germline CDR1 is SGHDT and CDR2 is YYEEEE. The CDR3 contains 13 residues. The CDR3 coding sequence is TGTGCCAGCAGCCGACAGGAGAGCAACGAGCAGTACTTC. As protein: CASSRQESNEQYF. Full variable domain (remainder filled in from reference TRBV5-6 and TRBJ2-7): DAGVTQSPTHLIKTRGQQVTLRCSPKSGHDTVSWYQQALGQGPQFIFQYYEEEERQRGNFPDRFSGHQFPNYSSELNVNALLLGDSALYLCASSRQESNEQYFGPGTRLTVT.

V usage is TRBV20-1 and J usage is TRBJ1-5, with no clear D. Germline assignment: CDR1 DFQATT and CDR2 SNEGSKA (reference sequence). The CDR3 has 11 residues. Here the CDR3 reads CSAVKAGPQHF. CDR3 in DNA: TGCAGCGCGGTGAAAGCGGGGCCCCAGCATTTT.

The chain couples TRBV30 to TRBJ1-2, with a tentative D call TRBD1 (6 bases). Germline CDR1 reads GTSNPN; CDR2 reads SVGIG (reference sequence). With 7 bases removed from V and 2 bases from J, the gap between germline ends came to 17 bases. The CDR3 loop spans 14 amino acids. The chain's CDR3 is CASRSEGGNYGYTF. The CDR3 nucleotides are TGTGCCTCCCGCTCAGAAGGGGGAAACTATGGCTACACCTTC.

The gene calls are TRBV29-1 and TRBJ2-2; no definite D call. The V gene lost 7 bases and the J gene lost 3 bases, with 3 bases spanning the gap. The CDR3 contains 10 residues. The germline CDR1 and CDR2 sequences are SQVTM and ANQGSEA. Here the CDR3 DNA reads TGCAGCGCCTACACCGGGGAGCTGTTTTTT. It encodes CSAYTGELFF.